This TCR beta chain was profiled in a study of OX40 agonist ivuxolimab in advanced cancers. Findings and limits, study-wide: Low levels of normalized T-cell clonal expansion also appeared in some nonresponders. CD4+ and CD8+ blood T cells expanded clonally by week 6 at 0.1 to 3.0 mg/kg. Mean expanded clone counts were higher in CD8+ than CD4+ T cells.

V was trimmed by 2 bases and J by 4 bases, leaving 11 bases between them. The V gene's germline CDR1 is MDHEN and CDR2 SYDVKM. This CDR3 comprises 14 residues. TCRdb keeps only in-frame clones here, not all; method: immunoSEQ multiplex PCR. The sample contains tens of thousands of clones, approximately 90% of which appear only once. In the case of this clone: What it binds is not known.

The clonotype originates from an adult with an advanced solid tumor such as melanoma, head and neck, liver or kidney cancer. The source was CD4+ or CD8+ T cells sorted from blood, collected in a trial of the OX40 agonist ivuxolimab. The chain uses TRBV28 and TRBJ1-2; D gene ambiguous. CDR3 coding DNA: TGTGCCAGCAGTTTACAGGCCCAACTCTATGGCTACACCTTC. Protein product: CASSLQAQLYGYTF.